The clone carrying this T cell receptor beta chain occurred a few times. The template used for profiling TCR beta VDJ and CDR3 was genomic DNA. MiXCR, run by TCRdb on the reads, gives a single entry per CDR3 protein. The top ten clones hold approximately 16% of a sample with approximately 170,000 distinct CDR3 sequences, less than 65% of them seen once. Germline CDR1 reads MDHEN; CDR2 reads SYDVKM. The ends lost 1 base at V and 5 bases at J; junction bases unmatched: 10. The CDR3 runs 16 residues. This sample was taken from a study of CD8+CD57+ T cells in acquired aplastic anemia. Material: sorted CD4+, CD8+, or CD8+CD57+ T cells (not recorded which) from PBMCs. The V and J genes are TRBV28 and TRBJ1-1; 7 bases fit TRBD1. This sequence was found in a human donor in good health, serving as a control. The CDR3 here is CASSLYLSGGRTEAFF. The CDR3 nucleotides are TGTGCCAGCAGTTTATACCTATCAGGGGGGAGAACTGAAGCTTTCTTT.